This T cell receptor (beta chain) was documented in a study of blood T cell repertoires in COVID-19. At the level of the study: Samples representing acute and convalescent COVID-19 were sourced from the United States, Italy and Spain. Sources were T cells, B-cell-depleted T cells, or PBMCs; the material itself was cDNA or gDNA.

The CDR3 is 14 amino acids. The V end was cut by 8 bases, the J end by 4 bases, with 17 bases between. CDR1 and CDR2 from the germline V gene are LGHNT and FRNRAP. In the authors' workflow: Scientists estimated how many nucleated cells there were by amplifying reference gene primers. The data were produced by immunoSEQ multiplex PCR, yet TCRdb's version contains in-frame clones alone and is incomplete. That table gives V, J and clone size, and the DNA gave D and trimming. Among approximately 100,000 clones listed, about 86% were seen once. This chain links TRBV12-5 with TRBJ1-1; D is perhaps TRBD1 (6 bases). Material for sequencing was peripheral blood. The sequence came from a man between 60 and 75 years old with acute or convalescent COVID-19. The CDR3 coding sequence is TGTGCTAGTCAGGACAGAGTGCTGTCCACTGAAGCTTTCTTT. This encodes CASQDRVLSTEAFF.